The clone carrying this T cell receptor beta chain was seen a few times. The antigen is undetermined. The data stem from a study of T cell repertoires in cytomegalovirus infection. Study-level information: It can be stated that public TCR beta signatures indicated CMV infection as well as a matching HLA type.

Study-level points and caveats: Clonotypes of TCR beta that were HLA-C-restricted and CMV-specific dominated the ex vivo response.

TCRdb re-analysed the reads in MiXCR, keeping a single row per CDR3 protein. There are under 350,000 distinct CDR3 sequences in the sample; approximately 9.5% occur only once, and approximately 4.7% lies in the top ten. The origin of this receptor is a human donor in good health (CMV status not recorded). Some clones in this sample may be carry-over from other donors' samples. Sequencing was performed on PBMCs.

DNA for the CDR3: TGCGCCAGCAGCCAGAATAGCGGGAGGGGAAATGAGCAGTTCTTC. Encoded protein: CASSQNSGRGNEQFF. This chain links TRBV4-3 with TRBJ2-1, with 11 positions matching TRBD2. This CDR3 is built from 15 residues. CDR1 is LGHNA, CDR2 YSLEER, per germline. With 3 bases clipped from V and 7 bases from J, the junction kept 5 bases outside the gene matches.